This section outlines one T cell receptor beta chain sequence together with its context. The target of this receptor is not known. Base qualities are missing; no much larger clone stands one base away. The data belong to a study of T cell repertoires in cytomegalovirus infection (dated by TCRdb to the late 2010s). Background for the entire study: The peptide stimulations were aimed at well-studied HLA-B-restricted epitopes as well as recently identified HLA-C-restricted CMV epitopes, whose presentation resists viral immunomodulation. Donor HLA type was relevant to the analysis, as public TCR beta signatures indicated carriage of CMV infection together with the matching HLA type.

The sequencing machine was an Illumina HiSeq 1500. TCRdb ran its own pipeline on the public reads, namely fastp trimming at Q25 and MiXCR clone calling, and kept in-frame beta chains. Rows merge per CDR3 protein into single entries with the most common DNA and genes. Here the sample has under 350,000 distinct CDR3 sequences; roughly 21% occur a single time. The biggest ten clones account for approximately 20% of the sample. What this sample's treatment or condition label stands for: in vitro stimulation with specific CMV peptide epitopes to enrich CMV-specific T cells. Points the paper makes about the study in general: The ex vivo response was dominated by HLA-C-restricted CMV-specific TCR beta clonotypes, and the single most frequent clonotype in two of eight donors was supplied by these HLA-C-restricted clonotypes. In both this cohort and an independent 352-donor cohort, the cumulative frequency of public TCR beta family members distinguished carriers of CMV infection plus the relevant HLA type.

Its CDR3 holds 17 amino acids, cysteine through phenylalanine. Of all the DNA, just the CDR3 is kept, 51 bases in frame from base 1. The germline V gene specifies MNHEY as CDR1 and SVGEGT as CDR2. At the junction V is shortened by 1 base and J by 4 bases; bases outside the gene matches: 6. This receptor was identified in a human donor in good health (CMV status not recorded). Some clones in this sample may be carry-over from other donors' samples. The chain is made from TRBV6-2 or TRBV6-3 and TRBJ2-2, and 10 bases in between align with TRBD1. The starting material was cultured PBMCs, obtained from culture after CMV antigen stimulation. Read as DNA, the sequence is TGTGCCAGCAGTTACTACGACAGGGGGCCCATCACCGGGGAGCTGTTTTTT. It specifies CASSYYDRGPITGELFF.